Described below is a single TCR beta chain sequence and its context. This record comes from a study of blood T cells in healthy people across ages. A second PCR, run for 7 to 11 cycles, used a sample-barcoded 5' primer plus a J-beta primer mix. In TCRdb, the 5' RACE reads were re-called with MiXCR into one record per CDR3 protein. Found here are some 800,000 distinct CDR3 sequences, 40% to 50% of them singletons; the top ten hold roughly a fifth. The trim removed 3 bases at V and 9 bases at J, leaving 8 bases unmatched. Germline V lookup: CDR1 SEHNR, CDR2 FQNEAQ (reference sequence). The CDR3 totals 14 residues. Each donor supplied roughly 9.1 milliliters of peripheral blood.

The chain is built from TRBV7-9 and TRBJ2-1; 7 bases fit TRBD1. This clonotype originated in a man aged 60 to 69 in good health. Sequenced: blood. Written as DNA, the CDR3 is TGTGCCAGCAGCTTGTTGGGACAGATAAGTGAGCAGTTCTTC. Protein sequence: CASSLLGQISEQFF.